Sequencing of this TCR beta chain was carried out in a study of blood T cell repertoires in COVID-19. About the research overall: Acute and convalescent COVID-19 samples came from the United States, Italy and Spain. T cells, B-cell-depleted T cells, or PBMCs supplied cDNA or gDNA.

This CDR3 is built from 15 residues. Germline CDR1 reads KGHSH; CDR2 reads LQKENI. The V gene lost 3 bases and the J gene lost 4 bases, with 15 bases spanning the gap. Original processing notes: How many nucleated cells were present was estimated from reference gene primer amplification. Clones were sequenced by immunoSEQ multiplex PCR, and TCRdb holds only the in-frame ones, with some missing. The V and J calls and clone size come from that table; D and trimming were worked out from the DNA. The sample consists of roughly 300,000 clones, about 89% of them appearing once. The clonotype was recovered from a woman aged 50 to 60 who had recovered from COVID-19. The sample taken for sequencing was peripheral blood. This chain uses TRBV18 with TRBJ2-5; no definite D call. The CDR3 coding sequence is TGTGCCAGCTCACCCCCGGTCAACAGAATAGAGACCCAGTACTTC. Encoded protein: CASSPPVNRIETQYF.